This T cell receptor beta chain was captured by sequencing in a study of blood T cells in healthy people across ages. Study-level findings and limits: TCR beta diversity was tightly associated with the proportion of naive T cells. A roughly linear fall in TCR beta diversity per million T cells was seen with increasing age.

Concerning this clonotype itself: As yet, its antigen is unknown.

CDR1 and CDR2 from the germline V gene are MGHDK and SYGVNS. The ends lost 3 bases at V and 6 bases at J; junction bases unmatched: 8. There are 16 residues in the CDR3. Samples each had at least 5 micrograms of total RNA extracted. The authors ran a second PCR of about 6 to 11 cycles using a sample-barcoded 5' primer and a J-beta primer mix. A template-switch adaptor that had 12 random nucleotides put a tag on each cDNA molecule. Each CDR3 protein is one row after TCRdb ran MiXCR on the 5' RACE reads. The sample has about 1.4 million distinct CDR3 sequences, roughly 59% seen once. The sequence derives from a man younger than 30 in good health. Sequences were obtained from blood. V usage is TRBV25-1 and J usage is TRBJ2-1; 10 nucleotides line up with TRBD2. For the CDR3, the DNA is TGTGCCAGCAGTGATTTAGCGGGAGGTTCGGGCAATGAGCAGTTCTTC. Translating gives CASSDLAGGSGNEQFF.